This T cell receptor beta chain was sequenced for a study of OX40 agonist ivuxolimab in advanced cancers. Study overall: Ivuxolimab is an agonistic anti-OX40 (CD134) antibody, and patients were treated with it.

Assay used: immunoSEQ multiplex PCR; TCRdb lists only in-frame clones, some missing. This table holds 45,000 to 60,000 clones, about 74% found once. Looked up from germline, CDR1 is SNHLY and CDR2 is FYNNEI. The CDR3 has 11 residues. Trimming left V 4 bases short and J 3 bases short, with 3 bases between. The material was CD4+ or CD8+ T cells sorted from blood, obtained in a trial of the OX40 agonist ivuxolimab. The rearrangement uses TRBV2 and TRBJ1-1; D not resolved. This receptor was taken from an adult with an advanced solid tumor such as melanoma, head and neck, liver or kidney cancer. For the CDR3, the DNA is TGTGCCAGCAGTGTGGACACTGAAGCTTTCTTT. Encoded protein: CASSVDTEAFF.